The 17 T cell receptor beta chains below come from one sample, sequenced in a study of blood T cells in healthy people across ages. Primers used in a second PCR of about 7 to 12 cycles were a sample-barcoded 5' primer and a J-beta primer mix. TCRdb recomputed calls from the 5' RACE reads with MiXCR, one row per CDR3 protein. This table holds over 1,500,000 distinct CDR3 sequences, about 39% found once. Input material: blood. These receptors were collected from a human donor in good health.

This clonotype has just a few counts. The chain employs TRBV20-1 and TRBJ1-5; perhaps TRBD1 as D (6 bases). V shed 3 bases and J shed 5 bases, with 11 bases lying between them. Germline values: CDR1 DFQATT, CDR2 SNEGSKA (reference sequence). The CDR3 is 13 residues long. CDR3 DNA sequence: TGCAGTGCTAGTTGGGACATCGATCAGCCCCAGCATTTT. Translating it yields CSASWDIDQPQHF.

This clonotype was counted a few times. V usage is TRBV6-6 and J usage is TRBJ1-2, with 8 bases aligning to TRBD1. Germline CDR1 reads MNHNY; CDR2 reads SVGAGI (reference sequence). Losses at the gene ends were 5 bases for V and 8 bases for J; bases not matched to a gene: 7. The CDR3 has 13 residues. The DNA for the CDR3 is TGTGCCAGCAGTATGGACAGGGTTGGGGGCTACACCTTC. It yields the protein CASSMDRVGGYTF.

The V and J genes are TRBV6-6 and TRBJ1-4; D remains unclear. This CDR3 spans 12 amino acids. V lost 5 bases to trimming and J lost 7 bases, with 8 bases between them. Germline CDR1 is MNHNY and CDR2 is SVGAGI (reference sequence). The CDR3 protein is CASSGSVEKLFF. DNA for the CDR3: TGTGCCAGCAGTGGGTCGGTTGAAAAACTGTTTTTT.

This sequence joins TRBV25-1 and TRBJ1-2; the match to TRBD1 covers 7 bases. The CDR3 runs to 15 residues. The V gene end was trimmed by 4 bases and the J gene end by 2 bases; junction bases not matched to a gene: 7. In germline, CDR1 is MGHDK, CDR2 SYGVNS. CDR3 in DNA: TGTGCCAGCAGTGGAACCGGGACAGTCAACTATGGCTACACCTTC. The encoded protein is CASSGTGTVNYGYTF.

This chain joins TRBV7-2 and TRBJ2-7, with D possibly matching TRBD1 (6 bases). CDR3 size: 13 residues. Germline-derived CDR1 and CDR2 are SGHTA and FQGNSA. The V end lost 5 bases, the J end lost 10 bases, and 18 bases lay between the germline ends. DNA of the CDR3: TGTGCCAGCAGCGACAACAGGGAAGACACCCAGTACTTC. This codes for CASSDNREDTQYF.

The V call is TRBV7-3, the J call TRBJ2-3, with TRBD2 matching over 10 bases. The CDR3 contains 18 residues. Germline CDR1 and CDR2: SGHTA and FQGTGA. V lost 5 bases and J lost 0; bases outside the gene matches: 11. The CDR3 spells CASSPRPSGGWSTDTQYF. The CDR3 nucleotides read TGTGCCAGCAGCCCCAGGCCTAGCGGGGGCTGGAGCACAGATACGCAGTATTTT.

The sample holds a few counts of this clonotype. The chain combines TRBV6-2 or TRBV6-3 with TRBJ2-6; 8 bases match TRBD1. In germline, CDR1 is MNHEY, CDR2 SVGEGT. Trimming cost V 7 bases and J 0 bases; bases outside gene matches: 8. There are 17 residues in the CDR3. CDR3 DNA: TGTGCCAGCATTCCAGGGGGCCCGAACTCTGGGGCCAACGTCCTGACTTTC. This sequence encodes CASIPGGPNSGANVLTF.

This chain links TRBV10-3 with TRBJ2-3; 7 bases are shared with TRBD2. The length of the CDR3 is 13 residues. The germline gives CDR1 ENHRY, CDR2 SYGVKD. The J segment lost 4 bases and the V segment lost 8 bases, leaving 6 bases of the junction unmatched. In DNA, the CDR3 is TGTGCCATCGGGCTGGGGGGGGCAGATACGCAGTATTTT. Its translation: CAIGLGGADTQYF.

This clonotype came up a few times. Written as DNA, the CDR3 is TGTGCCAGCAGCTCATACTACCGGAATGAGCAGTTCTTC. It yields the protein CASSSYYRNEQFF. The chain uses TRBV7-3 and TRBJ2-1, with D hard to call. V was clipped by 4 bases and J by 7 bases, with 11 bases between them. The CDR3 length is 13 residues. Germline CDR1 and CDR2: SGHTA and FQGTGA.

This chain connects TRBV24-1 to TRBJ2-4; 10 positions agree with TRBD1. Germline CDR1 is KGHDR and CDR2 is SFDVKD. The V and J ends lost 5 bases and 15 bases, in that order; junction bases with no gene match: 15. The CDR3 has 15 residues. The CDR3 bases are TGTGCCACCAGTGCCAGAGGGACAGGGGCTTACGAGCGGTACTTC. It translates to CATSARGTGAYERYF.

The J gene is TRBJ2-7, the V gene TRBV4-1; D is ambiguous. Deletions cut 0 bases from V and 0 bases from J, with 15 bases between. CDR1 and CDR2 (germline): MGHRA, YSYEKL. This CDR3 region has 17 residues. CDR3 DNA sequence: TGCGCCAGCAGCCAAGATGGGGAAGCCCCGGGCTCCTACGAGCAGTACTTC. Its translation is CASSQDGEAPGSYEQYF.

The chain joins TRBV6-4 to TRBJ2-1; 9 positions match TRBD1. The V gene end was trimmed by 2 bases and the J gene end by 5 bases; junction bases not matched to a gene: 4. The CDR3 contains 15 residues. CDR1 is MRHNA and CDR2 is SNTAGT in the germline V gene. In DNA, the CDR3 is TGTGCCAGCAGTGACCGGGACAGGGCTGACAATGAGCAGTTCTTC. This gives the protein CASSDRDRADNEQFF.

A few counts support this clonotype. The chain combines TRBV10-3 with TRBJ2-1, with 8 nucleotides matching TRBD1. The ends lost 6 bases at V and 6 bases at J; junction bases unmatched: 10. Germline lookup yields CDR1 ENHRY and CDR2 SYGVKD. The CDR3 runs to 15 residues. DNA of the CDR3: TGTGCCATCAGGAAAGACAGGGGAGGTAGCAATGAGCAGTTCTTC. As protein: CAIRKDRGGSNEQFF.

This clonotype occurred a few times. The genes are TRBV20-1 and TRBJ2-7, with 11 bases identical to TRBD1. The V gene end was trimmed by 6 bases and the J gene end by 0 bases; junction bases not matched to a gene: 7. Germline CDR1 reads DFQATT; CDR2 reads SNEGSKA (reference sequence). The CDR3 length is 15 residues. CDR3 amino acids: CSARTGTGGSYEQYF. The CDR3, as DNA: TGCAGTGCGCGGACTGGGACAGGGGGCTCCTACGAGCAGTACTTC.

The chain links TRBV4-3 to TRBJ2-2; perhaps D is TRBD1 or TRBD2 (6 bases each). The ends were cut back, 4 bases at V and 0 bases at J, with 21 bases in the middle. Looked up from germline, CDR1 is LGHNA and CDR2 is YSLEER. This CDR3 is 19 amino acids long. The CDR3 nucleotides are TGCGCCAGCAGCCCCGACGGTGGAGGGGGTCTAGCGAACACCGGGGAGCTGTTTTTT. As protein: CASSPDGGGGLANTGELFF.

This clonotype was seen once. The chain carries TRBV13 and TRBJ1-2, with TRBD1 as a possible D gene (6 bases). This CDR3 spans 14 amino acids. Germline V gene sequence: CDR1 PRHDT, CDR2 FYEKMQ (reference sequence). Trimming left V 4 bases short and J 4 bases short, with 13 bases between. CDR3 DNA sequence: TGTGCCAGCAGCTCCAGGACAGAAACCTATGGCTACACCTTC. Its protein product is CASSSRTETYGYTF.

The chain combines TRBV19 with TRBJ2-7; D gene ambiguous. The CDR3 is 13 residues long. V was pared by 6 bases and J by 1 base, with 10 bases between. Germline V lookup: CDR1 LNHDA, CDR2 SQIVND (reference sequence). Written as DNA, the CDR3 is TGTGCCAGTAGGGGCGGAAAGTCCTACGAGCAGTACTTC. Translated: CASRGGKSYEQYF.